This TCR beta chain was recorded in a study of CD8+CD57+ T cells in acquired aplastic anemia. Sequencing involved patients with CD8+CD57+ cell expansion previously shown by flow cytometry. This clonotype was counted only a few times. According to the study, genomic DNA was the template for TCR beta VDJ and CDR3 profiling. TCRdb ran MiXCR on the reads and lists one entry per CDR3 protein. The data hold 200,000 or so distinct CDR3 sequences, with 50% to 70% observed a single time. Germline V lookup: CDR1 MNHEY, CDR2 SVGAGI. V gave up 5 bases and J gave up 6 bases, with 14 bases separating them. The CDR3 runs 14 residues.

The material sequenced was sorted CD4+, CD8+, or CD8+CD57+ T cells (not recorded which) from PBMCs. The receptor's source is a human donor with aplastic anemia. The chain combines TRBV6-5 with TRBJ1-5; the D is unclear. CDR3 in amino acids: CASSDTPQAQPQHF. In DNA, the CDR3 is TGTGCCAGCAGTGACACCCCGCAGGCTCAGCCCCAGCATTTT.